The present T cell receptor beta chain was sequenced within a study of vaccination and CD4 T cells after COVID-19. Study background: Timing of post-vaccine sample collection was a median roughly 66 days after dose two, with a range of 14 to 241. Overall study findings and caveats: The study found median SARS-CoV-2-reactive clonotypes rising from roughly 21 to 40, not significantly.

CDR1 and CDR2 (germline): MNHEY, SMNVEV (reference sequence). The CDR3 covers 15 residues. V lost 2 bases to trimming and J lost 1 base; unmatched junction nucleotides: 2. Treatment indicated: roughly 11-day PBMC culture with coronavirus spike peptide pools or control peptides (ViraFEST assay). T cells were expanded with peptide pools, and expanded clonotypes were identified by TCR sequencing. The Oncomine TCR Beta short-read assay was what sequenced the DNA obtained from cultured CD4+ T cells. Each CDR3 protein gets one entry after TCRdb re-called the PCR reads with MiXCR. The sample lists several thousand distinct CDR3 sequences, approximately 60% occurring once. This clonotype showed up just a few times. Its antigen is undetermined.

The specimen was cultured CD4+ T cells from blood, collected after SARS-CoV-2 vaccination. The TCR was taken from a human donor with COVID-19. The V gene is TRBV27, the J gene TRBJ1-5, with 7 bases identical to TRBD1. The DNA for the CDR3 is TGTGCCAGCAGTTTAATACAGGGGAGCAATCAGCCCCAGCATTTT. This translates into CASSLIQGSNQPQHF.